The 22 T cell receptor beta chains below come from one sample, sequenced in a study of cytomegalovirus exposure and HLA in healthy donors. Some clones are missing from TCRdb's copy, which holds only in-frame ones; the method was immunoSEQ multiplex PCR. The table lists 200,000 or so clones, 83% of them singletons, with around 5.4% in the top ten. Sequencing was carried out using PBMCs. The receptor source for this set is a woman between 18 and 29 years old in good health and CMV-seronegative.

The chain uses TRBV7-9 and TRBJ2-1; 15 bases are a match to TRBD2. Per germline, CDR1 SEHNR and CDR2 FQNEAQ (reference sequence). With V trimmed by 7 bases and J by 7 bases, 5 bases remained unmatched. The CDR3 contains 15 residues. The CDR3 reads CASTGLAGGSNEQFF. CDR3 in DNA: TGTGCCAGCACCGGACTAGCGGGGGGGAGTAATGAGCAGTTCTTC.

The DNA of the CDR3 is TGTGCCAGCAGCTTAGGACTAGACTACGAGCAGTACTTC. Translation: CASSLGLDYEQYF. This sequence joins TRBV7-3 and TRBJ2-7, with 7 bases aligning to TRBD2. The CDR3 sequence is 13 residues long. The V gene's germline CDR1 is SGHTA and CDR2 FQGTGA. With V trimmed by 2 bases and J by 3 bases, 1 base remained unmatched. The complete variable domain, with remaining parts taken from reference TRBV7-3 and TRBJ2-7, reads GAGVSQTPSNKVTEKGKYVELRCDPISGHTALYWYRQSLGQGPEFLIYFQGTGAADDSGLPNDRFFAVRPEGSVSTLKIQRTERGDSAVYLCASSLGLDYEQYFGPGTRLTVT.

The chain uses TRBV10-1 and TRBJ2-3; D ambiguous. Trimming shortened V by 3 bases and J by 4 bases, and 11 bases separated the two germline ends. The CDR3 totals 14 residues. Germline CDR1 is WNHNN and CDR2 is SYGVQD (reference sequence). The CDR3 DNA reads as TGCGCCAGCAGTGATCGTGGGCCCGCAGATACGCAGTATTTT. Protein sequence: CASSDRGPADTQYF.

V and J are TRBV4-1 and TRBJ1-2; tentative D call: TRBD1 (6 bases). The CDR3 spans 18 residues. Trimming removed 0 bases from V and 4 bases from J, with 21 bases in between. The germline gives CDR1 MGHRA, CDR2 YSYEKL. The CDR3 bases are TGCGCCAGCAGCCAAGAAGATTCCGGGGGCGCTTCCGGCTATGGCTACACCTTC. Amino acid sequence: CASSQEDSGGASGYGYTF.

In its sample, this clone was seen a few times. The chain couples TRBV18 to TRBJ1-6, with D tentatively TRBD1 (6 bases). V lost 8 bases and J lost 9, with 20 bases in between. This CDR3 contains 15 residues. The V gene's germline CDR1 is KGHSH and CDR2 LQKENI. The DNA of the CDR3 is TGTGCCAGCACAACAGGGAGGGTTATTAGTTCACCCCTCCACTTT. Amino acid sequence: CASTTGRVISSPLHF.

V is TRBV5-1 and J is TRBJ2-5, with D maybe TRBD1 (6 bases). Per germline, CDR1 SGHRS and CDR2 YFSETQ. V gave up 0 bases and J gave up 0 bases, with 12 bases separating them. The CDR3 consists of 16 residues. The CDR3 nucleotides are TGCGCCAGCAGCTTGGTTGGGACACCCTACCAAGAGACCCAGTACTTC. Protein sequence: CASSLVGTPYQETQYF.

The chain carries TRBV29-1 and TRBJ2-1; TRBD1 might be the D (6 bases). The V end was cut by 7 bases, the J end by 12 bases, with 19 bases between. This CDR3 is 12 amino acids long. The germline CDR1 and CDR2 sequences are SQVTM and ANQGSEA. In DNA form, the CDR3 reads TGCAGCGCCCCAAAGGACAGTGGTGGGCAGTTCTTC. Residues: CSAPKDSGGQFF.

This clone was picked up one time. This chain joins TRBV7-8 and TRBJ2-1; 13 bases are a match to TRBD2. The CDR3 is 17 residues long. Germline V gene data show CDR1 as SGHVS and CDR2 as FQNEAQ. V lost 5 bases to trimming and J lost 4 bases; unmatched junction nucleotides: 8. The CDR3 coding sequence is TGTGCCAGCAGCCTAGAGGGACTAGCGGGATCTTACAATGAGCAGTTCTTC. Amino acid sequence: CASSLEGLAGSYNEQFF.

The chain uses TRBV5-4 and TRBJ1-6; 7 bases line up with TRBD1. This CDR3 is built from 15 residues. V trimming: 3 bases; J trimming: 8 bases; junction bases outside the gene matches: 8. Germline assignment: CDR1 SGHNT and CDR2 YYREEE (reference sequence). CDR3 DNA sequence: TGTGCCAGCAGCTCCGGGACAGATAATTATTCACCCCTCCACTTT. It specifies CASSSGTDNYSPLHF.

The chain uses TRBV12-5 and TRBJ2-5; D gene uncertain. Looked up from germline, CDR1 is LGHNT and CDR2 is FRNRAP. The CDR3 spans 15 residues. V was shortened by 6 bases and J by 5 bases, with 19 bases between the two germline ends. The CDR3 nucleotides read TGTGCTAGTGGCCCCCGGAGCCGCGGAACGGAGACCCAGTACTTC. As protein: CASGPRSRGTETQYF. The variable domain in full, with the rest retrieved from reference TRBV12-5 and TRBJ2-5, is DARVTQTPRHKVTEMGQEVTMRCQPILGHNTVFWYRQTMMQGLELLAYFRNRAPLDDSGMPKDRFSAEMPDATLATLKIQPSEPRDSAVYFCASGPRSRGTETQYFGPGTRLLVL.

This clone was detected only a few times. This chain uses TRBV19 with TRBJ2-6; D unresolved. Trimming left V 3 bases short and J 1 base short, with 10 bases between. Per germline, CDR1 LNHDA and CDR2 SQIVND (reference sequence). The CDR3 runs to 16 residues. For the CDR3, the DNA is TGTGCCAGTAGTATGGACGGGCCTTCTGGGGCCAACGTCCTGACTTTC. Its protein product is CASSMDGPSGANVLTF.

This clone was observed a few times. The chain employs TRBV2 and TRBJ1-4; 9 bases fit TRBD1. V was pared by 11 bases and J by 8 bases, with 6 bases of the junction left unmatched. Germline V gene lookup returns CDR1 SNHLY and CDR2 FYNNEI. The CDR3 sequence is 12 residues long. The CDR3 reads CAYRDRDEKLFF. The CDR3 DNA follows: TGTGCCTACCGGGACAGGGACGAAAAACTGTTTTTT.

The chain couples TRBV10-2 to TRBJ1-6; D is undetermined. There are 14 residues in the CDR3. Germline V gene lookup returns CDR1 WSHSY and CDR2 SAAADI. V lost 7 bases and J 5 bases, leaving 12 bases between the germline ends. The CDR3 spells CASTHGTDNSPLHF. CDR3 nucleotide sequence: TGCGCCAGCACTCACGGTACGGATAATTCACCCCTCCACTTT.

The chain couples TRBV13 to TRBJ2-5; 7 nucleotides match TRBD2. After removal of 1 base from V and 5 bases from J, the junction contained 7 bases not matched to a gene. In germline, CDR1 is PRHDT, CDR2 FYEKMQ (reference sequence). This CDR3 has 15 amino acids. The CDR3 reads CASSLDGGGAETQYF. DNA of the CDR3: TGTGCCAGCAGCTTAGATGGGGGAGGGGCGGAGACCCAGTACTTC.

V is TRBV27 and J is TRBJ2-5, with D tentatively TRBD1 (5 bases). Germline CDR1 reads MNHEY; CDR2 reads SMNVEV (reference sequence). Trimming stripped 2 bases from V and 5 bases from J, with 15 bases between. The CDR3 runs to 15 residues. Here the CDR3 reads CASSLTGRAGETQYF. The CDR3 nucleotides read TGTGCCAGCAGTTTAACGGGCAGGGCAGGTGAGACCCAGTACTTC.

This chain joins TRBV5-1 and TRBJ1-2, with D maybe TRBD1 (6 bases). The V end was cut by 3 bases, the J end by 4 bases, with 22 bases between. This CDR3 comprises 17 residues. Germline-derived CDR1 and CDR2 are SGHRS and YFSETQ. CDR3 region: CASSWGALAEEGYGYTF. In DNA, the CDR3 is TGCGCCAGCAGCTGGGGGGCGCTGGCCGAGGAGGGCTATGGCTACACCTTC.

The chain joins TRBV6-5 to TRBJ1-2; 10 nucleotides match TRBD1. V lost 5 bases and J lost 8; bases outside the gene matches: 5. This CDR3 has 13 residues. CDR1 and CDR2 from the germline V gene are MNHEY and SVGAGI. CDR3: CASSPGTGAGYTF. In nucleotides, the CDR3 is TGTGCCAGCAGTCCCGGGACAGGGGCCGGCTACACCTTC.

This clone was detected once. J is TRBJ2-1 and V is TRBV10-3; maybe TRBD1 (6 bases). Looked up from germline, CDR1 is ENHRY and CDR2 is SYGVKD. Trimming removed 8 bases at V and 4 bases at J, with 18 bases between. The CDR3 length is 15 residues. The CDR3 spells CAIGVDRLLYNEQFF. Written as DNA, the CDR3 is TGTGCCATCGGGGTAGACAGGCTATTGTACAATGAGCAGTTCTTC.

The J gene is TRBJ1-4, the V gene TRBV28; possible D gene TRBD1, 5 bases. Germline assignment: CDR1 MDHEN and CDR2 SYDVKM. V shed 4 bases and J shed 10 bases, with 13 bases lying between them. CDR3 length: 13 amino acids. DNA of the CDR3: TGTGCCAGCAGTTGGGGAGGTAGGGGAAAACTGTTTTTT. As protein: CASSWGGRGKLFF.

The V call is TRBV7-3, the J call TRBJ2-1; possibly TRBD1 for D (5 bases). Trimming stripped 5 bases from V and 0 bases from J, with 11 bases between. In germline, CDR1 is SGHTA, CDR2 FQGTGA. CDR3 length: 15 amino acids. CDR3 nucleotides: TGTGCCAGCAGCCAAGCACAGGTCTCCTACAATGAGCAGTTCTTC. This encodes CASSQAQVSYNEQFF.

This chain links TRBV7-6 with TRBJ1-1; weak D call: TRBD1 (5 bases). The CDR3 length is 15 residues. CDR1 is SGHVS and CDR2 is FNYEAQ in the germline V gene. Trimming cost V 5 bases and J 1 base, with 14 bases left between them. CDR3: CASSSDRSWNTEAFF. CDR3 in DNA: TGTGCCAGCAGCAGTGACAGAAGTTGGAACACTGAAGCTTTCTTT.

The chain is built from TRBV27 and TRBJ1-2; D may be TRBD1 (6 bases). The CDR3 consists of 15 residues. V was clipped by 3 bases and J by 2 bases, with 13 bases between them. Germline V lookup: CDR1 MNHEY, CDR2 SMNVEV (reference sequence). Written as DNA, the CDR3 is TGTGCCAGCAGTTTCGGGGGGGGGCGGAACTATGGCTACACCTTC. Encoded protein: CASSFGGGRNYGYTF.